This TCR beta chain was recorded in a study of blood T cell repertoires in COVID-19. Study-level background: Recovery among Cohort 3 donors was established by two negative PCRs, clearance, or symptom resolution. Sample material is recorded as cDNA or gDNA derived from T cells, B-cell-depleted T cells, or PBMCs.

Participants' reported clinical history set cohort assignment. The J segment lost 2 bases and the V segment lost 4 bases, leaving 2 bases of the junction unmatched. Germline values: CDR1 LNHDA, CDR2 SQIVND (reference sequence). The CDR3 is made up of 14 amino acids. As handled by the study authors: Reference gene primers were amplified, and this amplification served to estimate nucleated cell counts. Method: immunoSEQ multiplex PCR; TCRdb's copy keeps in-frame clones and lacks some. Clonal size and the V and J genes are those of that table, whereas D and trimming came from the DNA. The sample yields roughly 210,000 clones, roughly 87% seen once. This clone was recorded a few times.

The chain joins TRBV19 to TRBJ1-3; TRBD1 agrees at 7 bases. The sequence came from a man younger than 45 in a cohort exposed to, infected with or recovered from COVID-19 (not recorded which). Material for sequencing was PBMCs or T cells enriched from blood (not recorded which). The DNA for the CDR3 is TGTGCCAGTAGTACGGGACAGCCTGGAAACACCATATATTTT. Translating gives CASSTGQPGNTIYF.